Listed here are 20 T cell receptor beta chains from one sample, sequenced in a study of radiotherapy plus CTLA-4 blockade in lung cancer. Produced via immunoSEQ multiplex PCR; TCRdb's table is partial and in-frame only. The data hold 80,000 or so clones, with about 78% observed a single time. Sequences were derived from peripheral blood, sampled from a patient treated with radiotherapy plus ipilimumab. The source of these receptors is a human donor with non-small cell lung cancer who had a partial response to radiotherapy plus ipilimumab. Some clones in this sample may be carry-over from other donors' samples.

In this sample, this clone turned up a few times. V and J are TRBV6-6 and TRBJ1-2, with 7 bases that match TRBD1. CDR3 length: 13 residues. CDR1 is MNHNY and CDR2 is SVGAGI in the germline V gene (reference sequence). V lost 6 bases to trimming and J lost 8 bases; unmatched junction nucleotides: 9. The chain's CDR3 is CASRTGVLGGYTF. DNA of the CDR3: TGTGCCAGCAGAACAGGGGTTCTAGGCGGCTACACCTTC.

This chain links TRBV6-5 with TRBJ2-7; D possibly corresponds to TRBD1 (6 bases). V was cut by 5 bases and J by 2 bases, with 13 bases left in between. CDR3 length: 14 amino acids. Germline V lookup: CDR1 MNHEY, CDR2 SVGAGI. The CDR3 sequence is CASSQDRFPYEQYF. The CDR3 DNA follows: TGTGCCAGCAGTCAGGACAGATTCCCCTACGAGCAGTACTTC.

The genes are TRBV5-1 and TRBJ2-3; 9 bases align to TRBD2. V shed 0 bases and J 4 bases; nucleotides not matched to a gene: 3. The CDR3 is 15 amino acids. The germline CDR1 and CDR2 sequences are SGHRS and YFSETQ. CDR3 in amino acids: CASSLGSGGSDTQYF. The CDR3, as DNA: TGCGCCAGCAGCTTGGGTAGCGGGGGCTCAGATACGCAGTATTTT.

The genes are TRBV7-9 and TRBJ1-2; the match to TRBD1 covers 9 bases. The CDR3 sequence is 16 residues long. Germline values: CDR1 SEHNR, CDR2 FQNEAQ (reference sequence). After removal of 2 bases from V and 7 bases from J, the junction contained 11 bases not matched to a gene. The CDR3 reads CASSLTGSRDRVGYTF. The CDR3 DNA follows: TGTGCCAGCAGCTTAACGGGAAGCCGGGACAGGGTTGGCTACACCTTC.

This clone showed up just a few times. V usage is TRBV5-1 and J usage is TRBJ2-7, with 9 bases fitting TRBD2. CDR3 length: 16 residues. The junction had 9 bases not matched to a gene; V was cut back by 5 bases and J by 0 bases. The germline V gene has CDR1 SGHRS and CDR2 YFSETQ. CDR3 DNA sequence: TGCGCCAGCAGTCCCACTCTAGCGGGGAACTCCTACGAGCAGTACTTC. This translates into CASSPTLAGNSYEQYF.

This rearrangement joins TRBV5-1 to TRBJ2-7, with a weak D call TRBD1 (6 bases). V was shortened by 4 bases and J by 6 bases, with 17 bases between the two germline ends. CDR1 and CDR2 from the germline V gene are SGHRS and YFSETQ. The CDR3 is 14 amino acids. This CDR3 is CASSPDQQGREQYF. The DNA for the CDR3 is TGCGCCAGCAGCCCGGATCAACAGGGTCGCGAGCAGTACTTC.

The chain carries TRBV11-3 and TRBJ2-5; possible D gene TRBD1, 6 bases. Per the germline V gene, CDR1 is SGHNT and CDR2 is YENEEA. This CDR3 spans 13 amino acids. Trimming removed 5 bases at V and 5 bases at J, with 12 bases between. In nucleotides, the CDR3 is TGTGCCAGCAGCCGGGGACACCTTGAGACCCAGTACTTC. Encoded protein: CASSRGHLETQYF.

Here the CDR3 reads CAWNRDRYNEQFF. CDR3 in DNA: TGTGCCTGGAACCGGGACAGGTACAATGAGCAGTTCTTC. The genes are TRBV30 and TRBJ2-1, with 8 nucleotides matching TRBD1. Germline CDR1 is GTSNPN and CDR2 is SVGIG (reference sequence). V lost 4 bases to trimming and J lost 4 bases; unmatched junction nucleotides: 3. This CDR3 is 13 amino acids long.

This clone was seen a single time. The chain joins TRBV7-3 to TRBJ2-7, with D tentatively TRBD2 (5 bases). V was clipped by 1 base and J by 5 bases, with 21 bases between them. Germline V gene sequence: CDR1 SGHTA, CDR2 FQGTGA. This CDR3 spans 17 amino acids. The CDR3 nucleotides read TGTGCCAGCAGCTTAAGGACCGAAAAACTAGGAACCAACGAGCAGTACTTC. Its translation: CASSLRTEKLGTNEQYF.

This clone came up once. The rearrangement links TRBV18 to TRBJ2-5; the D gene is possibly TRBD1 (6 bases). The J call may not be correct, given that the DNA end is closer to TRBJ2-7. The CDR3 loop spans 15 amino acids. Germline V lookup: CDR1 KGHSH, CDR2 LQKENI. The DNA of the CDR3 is TGTGCCAGCTCCCTCGGACAGACGAGCTCCTACGAGCAGTACTTC. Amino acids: CASSLGQTSSYEQYF.

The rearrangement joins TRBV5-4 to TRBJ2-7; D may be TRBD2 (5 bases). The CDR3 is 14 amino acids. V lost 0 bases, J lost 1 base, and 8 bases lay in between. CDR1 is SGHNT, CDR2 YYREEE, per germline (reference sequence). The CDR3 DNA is TGTGCCAGCAGCTTGGATCCGGGGTCCTACGAGCAGTACTTC. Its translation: CASSLDPGSYEQYF.

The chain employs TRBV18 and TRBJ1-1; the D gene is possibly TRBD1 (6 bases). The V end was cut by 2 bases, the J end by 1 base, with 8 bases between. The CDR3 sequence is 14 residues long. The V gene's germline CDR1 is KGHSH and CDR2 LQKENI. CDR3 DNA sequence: TGTGCCAGCTCACCAAACAGGGAGAACACTGAAGCTTTCTTT. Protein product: CASSPNRENTEAFF.

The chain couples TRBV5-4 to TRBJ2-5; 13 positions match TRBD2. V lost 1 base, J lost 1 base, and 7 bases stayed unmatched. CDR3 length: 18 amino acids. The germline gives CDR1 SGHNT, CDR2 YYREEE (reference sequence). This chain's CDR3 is CASSLPGLAGLGQETQYF. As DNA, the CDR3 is TGTGCCAGCAGCTTGCCGGGACTAGCGGGACTGGGCCAAGAGACCCAGTACTTC.

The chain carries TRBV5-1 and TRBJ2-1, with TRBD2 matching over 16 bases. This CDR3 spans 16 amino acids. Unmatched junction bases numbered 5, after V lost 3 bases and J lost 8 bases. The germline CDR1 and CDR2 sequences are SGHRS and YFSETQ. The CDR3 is CASSSPGLAGGDEQFF. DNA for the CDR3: TGCGCCAGCAGCTCCCCGGGACTAGCGGGAGGGGATGAGCAGTTCTTC.

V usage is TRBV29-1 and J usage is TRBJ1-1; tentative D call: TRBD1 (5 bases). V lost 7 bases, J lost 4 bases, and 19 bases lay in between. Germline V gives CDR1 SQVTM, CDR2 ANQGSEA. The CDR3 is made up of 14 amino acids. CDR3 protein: CSALPITGATEAFF. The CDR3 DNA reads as TGCAGCGCCCTCCCCATCACAGGCGCCACTGAAGCTTTCTTT.

The CDR3: CATSTREGYNEQFF. The CDR3, as DNA: TGTGCCACCAGCACTAGAGAGGGCTACAATGAGCAGTTCTTC. The rearrangement links TRBV15 to TRBJ2-1, with D possibly TRBD2 on 5 matching bases. CDR3 length: 14 residues. Germline loops: CDR1 LNHNV, CDR2 YYDKDF (reference sequence). V lost 4 bases and J lost 3, with 10 bases in between.

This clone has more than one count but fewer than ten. In DNA form, the CDR3 reads TGTGCCAGCAGTCCACAGGGGGGCTCTGGAAACACCATATATTTT. Translating it yields CASSPQGGSGNTIYF. The chain has TRBV2 and TRBJ1-3; 8 nucleotides agree with TRBD1. Trimming at V came to 5 bases and at J to 0 bases, leaving 3 bases not matched to a gene. Germline V gene data show CDR1 as SNHLY and CDR2 as FYNNEI. The CDR3 is 15 residues long.

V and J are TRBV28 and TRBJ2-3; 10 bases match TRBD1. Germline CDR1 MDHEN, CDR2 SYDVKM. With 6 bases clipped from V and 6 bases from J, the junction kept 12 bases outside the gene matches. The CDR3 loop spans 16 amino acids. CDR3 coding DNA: TGTGCCAGCAGCGGAGACAGGGGGCGCAGAGAGGATACGCAGTATTTT. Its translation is CASSGDRGRREDTQYF.

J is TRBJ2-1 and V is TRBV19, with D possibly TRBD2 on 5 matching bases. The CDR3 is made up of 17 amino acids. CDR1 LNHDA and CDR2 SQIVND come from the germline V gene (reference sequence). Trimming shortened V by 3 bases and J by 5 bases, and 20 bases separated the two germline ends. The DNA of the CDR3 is TGTGCCAGTAGTATGCGGGCGGCGACGTTGACCAACAATGAGCAGTTCTTC. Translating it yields CASSMRAATLTNNEQFF.

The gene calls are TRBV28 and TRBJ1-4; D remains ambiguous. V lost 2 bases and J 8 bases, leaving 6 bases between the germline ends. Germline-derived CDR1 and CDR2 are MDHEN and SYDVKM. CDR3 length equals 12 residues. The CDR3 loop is CASSLIREKLFF. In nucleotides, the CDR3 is TGTGCCAGCAGTTTAATCAGGGAAAAACTGTTTTTT.